This T cell receptor (beta chain) came from a study of technical replicates of blood from a handful of donors. Sequencing was performed with immunoSEQ multiplex PCR; in TCRdb, only in-frame clones are kept and a portion is missing. The sample has approximately 65,000 clones, around nine tenths seen once. Germline loops: CDR1 LGHNT, CDR2 FRNRAP. Trimming took off 0 bases at V and 1 base at J, with 10 bases between the two ends. This CDR3 has 17 amino acids. Specimen: PBMCs. The chain employs TRBV12-5 and TRBJ1-6; perhaps TRBD1 as D (5 bases). The sequence derives from a human donor in good health. Some clones in this sample may be carry-over from other donors' samples. The CDR3 region is CASGLVLGQSYNSPLHF. The DNA for the CDR3 is TGTGCTAGTGGTTTGGTTCTGGGGCAGTCCTATAATTCACCCCTCCACTTT.